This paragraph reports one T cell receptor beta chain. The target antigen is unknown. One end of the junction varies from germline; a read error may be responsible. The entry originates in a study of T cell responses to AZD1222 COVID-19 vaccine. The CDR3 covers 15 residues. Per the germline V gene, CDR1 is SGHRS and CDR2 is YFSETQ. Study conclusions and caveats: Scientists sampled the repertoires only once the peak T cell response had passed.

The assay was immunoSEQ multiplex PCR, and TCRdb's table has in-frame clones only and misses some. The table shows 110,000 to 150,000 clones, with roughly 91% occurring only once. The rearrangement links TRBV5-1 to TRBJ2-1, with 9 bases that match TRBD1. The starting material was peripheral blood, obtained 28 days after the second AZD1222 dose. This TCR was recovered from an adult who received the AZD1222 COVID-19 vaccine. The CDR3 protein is CASRLGQGGYNEQFF. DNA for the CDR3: TGCGCCAGCAGATTGGGACAGGGCGGCTACAATGAGCAGTTCTTC.